The 24 T cell receptor beta chains below all came from one sample that was sequenced in a study of CD8 T cells in ankylosing spondylitis. Study results and limitations: The study identified a TCR beta motif of seven or eight highly homologous variants that appeared characteristic of ankylosing spondylitis blood.

TCRdb re-analysed the 5' RACE reads in MiXCR, keeping a single row per CDR3 protein. The data show some 220,000 distinct CDR3 sequences, 7% to 8% seen once. These receptors have no known antigen. The sample comprised blood, either unsorted or a sorted T cell fraction (not recorded which). All receptors derive from a male donor with ankylosing spondylitis.

For the CDR3, the DNA is TGTGCCAGCAGTTCTCCCCCGGACATAACTATATACGCCGGGGAGCTGTTTTTT. Translated, it gives CASSSPPDITIYAGELFF. The genes are TRBV11-1 and TRBJ2-2; D might be TRBD1 (5 bases). Per germline, CDR1 SGHAT and CDR2 FQDESV (reference sequence). The CDR3 length is 18 residues. Trimming removed 6 bases at V and 6 bases at J, with 26 bases between. The whole variable domain, remainder taken from reference TRBV11-1 and TRBJ2-2, is EAEVAQSPRYKITEKSQAVAFWCDPISGHATLYWYRQILGQGPELLVQFQDESVVDDSQLPKDRFSAERLKGVDSTLKIQPAELGDSAMYLCASSSPPDITIYAGELFFGEGSRLTVL.

This clonotype was counted at least ten times. The chain combines TRBV28 with TRBJ2-7; D may be TRBD1 or TRBD2 (5 bases each). Germline V CDR1 and CDR2: MDHEN, SYDVKM. CDR3 length equals 15 residues. The ends were cut back, 7 bases at V and 0 bases at J, with 16 bases in the middle. The CDR3 loop reads CASIPRGPSSYEQYF. The CDR3 DNA sequence: TGTGCCAGCATCCCAAGGGGACCAAGCTCCTACGAGCAGTACTTC.

This clonotype was found many times. CDR3 in amino acids: CASSGGGRGTEAFF. In nucleotides, the CDR3 is TGTGCCAGCAGTGGGGGGGGACGTGGAACTGAAGCTTTCTTT. The J gene is TRBJ1-1, the V gene TRBV6-1; D is perhaps TRBD1 (5 bases). The CDR3 is 14 residues long. V was clipped by 4 bases and J by 5 bases, with 14 bases between them. Germline V gene sequence: CDR1 MNHNS, CDR2 SASEGT.

Ten or more counts support this clonotype. V is TRBV5-1 and J is TRBJ2-7; 8 bases fit TRBD1. Germline CDR1 SGHRS, CDR2 YFSETQ. The CDR3 runs to 15 residues. Trimming took 1 base from V and 1 from J; bases not matched to a gene: 4. In DNA form, the CDR3 reads TGCGCCAGCAGCTTGCTAAGGACAGGGTCCTACGAGCAGTACTTC. Protein sequence: CASSLLRTGSYEQYF.

This clonotype was seen ten or more times. CDR3 nucleotides: TGTGCCATCAGTGAGCAACAGGCCTATCAGCCCCAGCATTTT. It is translated as CAISEQQAYQPQHF. The V and J genes are TRBV10-3 and TRBJ1-5, with D possibly TRBD1 on 5 matching bases. The CDR3 consists of 14 residues. Germline CDR1 and CDR2: ENHRY and SYGVKD. The V end was cut by 2 bases, the J end by 5 bases, with 10 bases between.

This clonotype was detected only a few times. This chain joins TRBV9 and TRBJ2-1, with TRBD1 matching over 8 bases. V lost 0 bases and J lost 4; bases outside the gene matches: 6. The CDR3 has 16 amino acids. Germline V gives CDR1 SGDLS, CDR2 YYNGEE. CDR3 DNA: TGTGCCAGCAGCGTAGGTTCGGGACAGGTTTACAATGAGCAGTTCTTC. Amino acid sequence: CASSVGSGQVYNEQFF.

This clonotype was seen ten or more times. V is TRBV4-3 and J is TRBJ2-1; D unclear. CDR1 and CDR2 (germline): LGHNA, YSLEER. The CDR3 is made up of 15 amino acids. Trimming removed 0 bases from V and 0 bases from J, with 6 bases in between. CDR3 in amino acids: CASSQEKTSYNEQFF. CDR3 DNA sequence: TGCGCCAGCAGCCAAGAAAAAACCTCCTACAATGAGCAGTTCTTC.

This clonotype has at least ten counts. This chain uses TRBV7-9 with TRBJ2-5; 10 nucleotides agree with TRBD2. The CDR3 spans 15 residues. The V and J ends lost 6 bases and 3 bases, in that order; junction bases with no gene match: 7. Germline CDR1 and CDR2: SEHNR and FQNEAQ (reference sequence). For the CDR3, the DNA is TGTGCCAGCAGTCAATTAGCGGGAGGAGAAGAGACCCAGTACTTC. Translating gives CASSQLAGGEETQYF.

This clonotype was seen ten or more times. The chain links TRBV29-1 to TRBJ1-1, with D possibly matching TRBD1 (5 bases). Trimming shortened V by 4 bases and J by 1 base, and 16 bases separated the two germline ends. The CDR3 has 15 amino acids. The germline V gene encodes CDR1 SQVTM and CDR2 ANQGSEA. The CDR3 protein is CSVVGDPRTNTEAFF. The CDR3 DNA follows: TGCAGCGTTGTGGGGGACCCAAGAACGAACACTGAAGCTTTCTTT.

The table lists this clonotype with many counts. V is TRBV5-1 and J is TRBJ2-7; D uncertain. The CDR3 loop spans 13 amino acids. Germline values: CDR1 SGHRS, CDR2 YFSETQ. V lost 0 bases, J lost 1 base, and 5 bases lay in between. The CDR3 spells CASSLDPSYEQYF. CDR3 sequence (DNA): TGCGCCAGCAGCTTGGACCCATCCTACGAGCAGTACTTC.

This clonotype was counted many times. The chain recombines TRBV9 with TRBJ1-1; possibly TRBD1 for D (5 bases). Looked up from germline, CDR1 is SGDLS and CDR2 is YYNGEE. The V gene lost 4 bases and the J gene lost 4 bases, with 17 bases spanning the gap. This CDR3 comprises 15 residues. CDR3 sequence: CASSPIGGVGTEAFF. DNA of the CDR3: TGTGCCAGCAGCCCCATCGGGGGGGTGGGCACTGAAGCTTTCTTT.

The V call is TRBV20-1, the J call TRBJ2-7, with D hard to call. CDR1 and CDR2 from the germline V gene are DFQATT and SNEGSKA (reference sequence). V was trimmed by 0 bases and J by 1 base, leaving 13 bases between them. This CDR3 comprises 15 residues. The CDR3 is CSARDGWQSSYEQYF. CDR3 DNA sequence: TGCAGTGCTAGAGATGGATGGCAGTCTTCCTACGAGCAGTACTTC.

This clonotype was seen many times. This chain links TRBV7-9 with TRBJ1-2; D remains ambiguous. The CDR3 sequence is 11 residues long. V shed 6 bases and J shed 4 bases, with 6 bases lying between them. Germline CDR1 and CDR2: SEHNR and FQNEAQ (reference sequence). The CDR3 DNA reads TGTGCCAGCAGGATCGGCTATGGCTACACCTTC. Translated, it gives CASRIGYGYTF.

This clonotype occurred many times. The rearrangement links TRBV7-8 to TRBJ1-2; 8 nucleotides match TRBD1. Germline V lookup: CDR1 SGHVS, CDR2 FQNEAQ. V dropped 6 bases and J dropped 2; count of bases not matched to a gene: 11. The CDR3 extends over 16 amino acids. Written as DNA, the CDR3 is TGTGCCAGCAGACCCCCAGGGGGCGCATTCAACTATGGCTACACCTTC. Translated, it gives CASRPPGGAFNYGYTF.

This clonotype was seen ten or more times. The chain recombines TRBV12-3 or TRBV12-4 with TRBJ2-3; 7 nucleotides line up with TRBD2. The length of the CDR3 is 15 residues. The V gene end was trimmed by 10 bases and the J gene end by 3 bases; junction bases not matched to a gene: 13. The CDR3 DNA reads TGTGCCAACGAACCTCAGGGTAGCGGGACAGATACGCAGTATTTT. Encoded protein: CANEPQGSGTDTQYF.

V is TRBV7-9 and J is TRBJ2-1, with D hard to call. V lost 6 bases and J lost 0, with 12 bases in between. The CDR3 totals 15 residues. CDR1 is SEHNR, CDR2 FQNEAQ, per germline (reference sequence). The CDR3 DNA sequence: TGTGCCAGCAGGGACCCGACGAGCTCCTACAATGAGCAGTTCTTC. It encodes CASRDPTSSYNEQFF.

This clonotype was counted many times. The genes are TRBV10-3 and TRBJ1-1, with D possibly being TRBD1 (6 bases). Germline V gene lookup returns CDR1 ENHRY and CDR2 SYGVKD. The V end was cut by 6 bases, the J end by 1 base, with 9 bases between. The CDR3 covers 13 residues. This CDR3 is CAIRGGQNTEAFF. As DNA, the CDR3 is TGTGCCATCAGGGGGGGACAGAACACTGAAGCTTTCTTT.

This clonotype appeared many times. The chain joins TRBV28 to TRBJ2-7; D perhaps matches TRBD2 (7 bases). The length of the CDR3 is 15 residues. In germline, CDR1 is MDHEN, CDR2 SYDVKM. The germline V and J ends were trimmed by 5 bases and 2 bases, with 16 bases remaining between them. The chain's CDR3 is CASSQYHGGPYEQYF. The DNA of the CDR3 is TGTGCCAGCAGTCAATACCACGGGGGGCCCTACGAGCAGTACTTC.

This clonotype was detected ten times or more. The rearrangement uses TRBV4-2 and TRBJ2-3, with 13 bases fitting TRBD2. Unmatched junction bases numbered 3, after V lost 3 bases and J lost 3 bases. The CDR3 has 16 residues. Per the germline V gene, CDR1 is LGHNA and CDR2 is YNFKEQ. The chain's CDR3 is CASSHMGLAGTDTQYF. In DNA form, the CDR3 reads TGTGCCAGCAGCCATATGGGACTAGCGGGAACAGATACGCAGTATTTT.

This clonotype was counted at least ten times. CDR3 loop: CASSVDDGVTSEAFF. As DNA, the CDR3 is TGTGCCAGCAGCGTAGATGACGGGGTAACCTCTGAAGCTTTCTTT. The J gene is TRBJ1-1, the V gene TRBV9; no clear D gene. V lost 0 bases to trimming and J lost 6 bases, with 15 bases between them. Germline-derived CDR1 and CDR2 are SGDLS and YYNGEE. This CDR3 region has 15 residues. Full variable domain (outside the CDR3, taken from reference TRBV9 and TRBJ1-1): DSGVTQTPKHLITATGQRVTLRCSPRSGDLSVYWYQQSLDQGLQFLIQYYNGEERAKGNILERFSAQQFPDLHSELNLSSLELGDSALYFCASSVDDGVTSEAFFGQGTRLTVV.

The sample holds many counts of this clonotype. This chain links TRBV5-1 with TRBJ1-2; D remains ambiguous. V lost 4 bases and J lost 4, with 14 bases in between. This CDR3 has 14 residues. Germline CDR1 and CDR2: SGHRS and YFSETQ. CDR3 sequence (DNA): TGCGCCAGCAGCCCGGTCCCGCGACCCTATGGCTACACCTTC. This sequence encodes CASSPVPRPYGYTF. Complete variable domain (other parts from reference TRBV5-1 and TRBJ1-2): KAGVTQTPRYLIKTRGQQVTLSCSPISGHRSVSWYQQTPGQGLQFLFEYFSETQRNKGNFPGRFSGRQFSNSRSEMNVSTLELGDSALYLCASSPVPRPYGYTFGSGTRLTVV.

The CDR3 coding sequence is TGCGCCAGCAGCCCTTGGACTAGCGGGGGGAGCACAGATACGCAGTATTTT. Residues: CASSPWTSGGSTDTQYF. V is TRBV5-1 and J is TRBJ2-3, with 14 bases matching TRBD2. This CDR3 is built from 17 residues. Germline V lookup: CDR1 SGHRS, CDR2 YFSETQ. The V and J ends lost 4 bases and 0 bases, in that order; junction bases with no gene match: 4.

This clonotype was recorded many times. The chain has TRBV21-1 and TRBJ2-3; TRBD1, the table's D call, was not compared with the DNA. TRBV21-1 is given as a pseudogene. CDR3 length: 16 amino acids. CDR3 loop: CASSNLVGGSTDTQYF. In DNA, the CDR3 is TGTGCCAGCAGCAATTTGGTGGGGGGAAGCACAGATACGCAGTATTTT.

This clonotype has ten or more counts. This rearrangement joins TRBV5-1 to TRBJ2-2, with D perhaps given as TRBD1 or TRBD2 (5 bases each). The length of the CDR3 is 18 residues. Germline-derived CDR1 and CDR2 are SGHRS and YFSETQ. V lost 0 bases to trimming and J lost 5 bases, with 20 bases between them. For the CDR3, the DNA is TGCGCCAGCAGCTTGGTGGTACTTCTCAGGGACCCGACCGGGGAGCTGTTTTTT. This codes for CASSLVVLLRDPTGELFF.